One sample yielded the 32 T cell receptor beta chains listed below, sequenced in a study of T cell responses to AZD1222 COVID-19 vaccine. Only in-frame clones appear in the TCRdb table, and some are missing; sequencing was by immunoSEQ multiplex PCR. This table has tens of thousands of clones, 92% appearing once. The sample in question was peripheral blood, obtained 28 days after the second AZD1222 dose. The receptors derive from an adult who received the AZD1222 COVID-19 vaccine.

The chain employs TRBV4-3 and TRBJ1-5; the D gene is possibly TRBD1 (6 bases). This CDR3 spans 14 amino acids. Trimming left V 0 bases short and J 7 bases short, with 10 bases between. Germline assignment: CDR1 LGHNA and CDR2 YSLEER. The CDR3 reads CASSQDLGAQPQHF. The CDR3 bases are TGCGCCAGCAGCCAAGATCTGGGGGCCCAGCCCCAGCATTTT.

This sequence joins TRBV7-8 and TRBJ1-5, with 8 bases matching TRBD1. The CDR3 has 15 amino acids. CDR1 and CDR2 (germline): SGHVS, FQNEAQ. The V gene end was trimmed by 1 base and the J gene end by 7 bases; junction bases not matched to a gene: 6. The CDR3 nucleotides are TGTGCCAGCAGCTTAGTCCAGGGGGCTCGACAGCCCCAGCATTTT. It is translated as CASSLVQGARQPQHF.

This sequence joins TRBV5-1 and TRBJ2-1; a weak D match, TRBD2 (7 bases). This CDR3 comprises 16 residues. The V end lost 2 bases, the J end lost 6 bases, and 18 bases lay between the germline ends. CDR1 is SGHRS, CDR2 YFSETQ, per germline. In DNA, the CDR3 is TGCGCCAGCAGCTTCCTTGGCGGGGGCGGACGCAATGAGCAGTTCTTC. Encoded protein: CASSFLGGGGRNEQFF.

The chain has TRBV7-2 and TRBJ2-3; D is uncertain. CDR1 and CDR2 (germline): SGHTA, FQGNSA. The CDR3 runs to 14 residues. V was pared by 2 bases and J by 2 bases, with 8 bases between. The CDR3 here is CASSLYPNTDTQYF. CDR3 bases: TGTGCCAGCAGCTTATATCCAAACACAGATACGCAGTATTTT.

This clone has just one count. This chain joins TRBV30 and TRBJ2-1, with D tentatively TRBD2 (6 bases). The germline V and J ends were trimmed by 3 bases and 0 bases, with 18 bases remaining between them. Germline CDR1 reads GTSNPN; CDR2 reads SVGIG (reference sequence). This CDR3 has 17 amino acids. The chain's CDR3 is CAWSRPGGGGSYNEQFF. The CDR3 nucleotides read TGTGCCTGGAGCCGACCCGGGGGTGGGGGCTCCTACAATGAGCAGTTCTTC.

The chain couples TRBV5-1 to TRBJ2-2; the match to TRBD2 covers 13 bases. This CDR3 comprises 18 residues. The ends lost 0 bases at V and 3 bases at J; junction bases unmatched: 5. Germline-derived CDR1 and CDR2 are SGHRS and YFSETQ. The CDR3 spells CASSLDVTSGRYTGELFF. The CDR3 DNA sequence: TGCGCCAGCAGCTTGGATGTGACTAGCGGGAGGTACACCGGGGAGCTGTTTTTT. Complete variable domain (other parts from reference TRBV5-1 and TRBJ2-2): KAGVTQTPRYLIKTRGQQVTLSCSPISGHRSVSWYQQTPGQGLQFLFEYFSETQRNKGNFPGRFSGRQFSNSRSEMNVSTLELGDSALYLCASSLDVTSGRYTGELFFGEGSRLTVL.

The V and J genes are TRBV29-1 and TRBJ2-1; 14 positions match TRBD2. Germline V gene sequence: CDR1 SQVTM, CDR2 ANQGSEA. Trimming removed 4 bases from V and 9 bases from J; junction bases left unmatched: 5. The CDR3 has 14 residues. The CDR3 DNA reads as TGCAGCGTTGGACTAGCGGGAGGGCCGAGTGAGCAGTTCTTC. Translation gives CSVGLAGGPSEQFF.

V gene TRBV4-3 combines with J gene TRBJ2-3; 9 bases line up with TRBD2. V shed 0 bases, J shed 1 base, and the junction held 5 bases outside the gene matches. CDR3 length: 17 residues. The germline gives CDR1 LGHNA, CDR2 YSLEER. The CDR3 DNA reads TGCGCCAGCAGCCAAGATTCGGCTAGCGGGGGCACAGATACGCAGTATTTT. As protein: CASSQDSASGGTDTQYF.

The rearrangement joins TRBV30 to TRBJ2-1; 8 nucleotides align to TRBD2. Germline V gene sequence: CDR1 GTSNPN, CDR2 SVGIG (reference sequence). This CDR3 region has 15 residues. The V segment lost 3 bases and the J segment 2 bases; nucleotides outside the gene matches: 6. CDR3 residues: CAWRELAVPYNEQFF. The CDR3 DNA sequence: TGTGCCTGGAGGGAACTAGCGGTACCCTACAATGAGCAGTTCTTC. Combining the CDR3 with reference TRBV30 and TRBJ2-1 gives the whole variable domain SQTIHQWPATLVQPVGSPLSLECTVEGTSNPNLYWYRQAAGRGLQLLFYSVGIGQISSEVPQNLSASRPQDRQFILSSKKLLLSDSGFYLCAWRELAVPYNEQFFGPGTRLTVL.

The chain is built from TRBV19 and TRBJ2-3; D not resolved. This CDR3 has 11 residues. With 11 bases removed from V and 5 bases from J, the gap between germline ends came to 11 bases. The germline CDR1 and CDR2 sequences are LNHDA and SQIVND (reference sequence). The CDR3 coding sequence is TGTGCCGGTGGTACTGAAGATACGCAGTATTTT. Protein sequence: CAGGTEDTQYF.

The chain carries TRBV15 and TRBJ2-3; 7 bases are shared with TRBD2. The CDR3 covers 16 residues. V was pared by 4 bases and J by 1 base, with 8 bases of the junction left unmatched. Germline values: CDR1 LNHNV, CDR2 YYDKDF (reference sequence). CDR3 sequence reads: CATSTPTSLGTDTQYF. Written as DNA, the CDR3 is TGTGCCACCAGCACCCCGACTAGCTTGGGCACAGATACGCAGTATTTT.

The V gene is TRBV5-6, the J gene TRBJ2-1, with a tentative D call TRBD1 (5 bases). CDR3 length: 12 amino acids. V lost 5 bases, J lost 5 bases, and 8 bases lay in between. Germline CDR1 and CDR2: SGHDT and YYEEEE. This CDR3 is CASRAGNNEQFF. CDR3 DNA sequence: TGTGCCAGCAGGGCAGGGAACAATGAGCAGTTCTTC.

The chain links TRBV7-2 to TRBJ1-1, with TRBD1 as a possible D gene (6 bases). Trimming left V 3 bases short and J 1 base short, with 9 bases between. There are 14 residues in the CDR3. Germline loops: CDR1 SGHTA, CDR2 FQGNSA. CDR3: CASSLQGRNTEAFF. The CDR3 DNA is TGTGCCAGCAGCTTGCAGGGGAGGAACACTGAAGCTTTCTTT.

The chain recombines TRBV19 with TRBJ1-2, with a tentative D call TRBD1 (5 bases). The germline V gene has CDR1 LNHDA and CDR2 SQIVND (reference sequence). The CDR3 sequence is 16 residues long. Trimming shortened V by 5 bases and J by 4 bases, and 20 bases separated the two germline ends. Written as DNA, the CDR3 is TGTGCCAGTAGTCCTGAGGTGGGGGAGAGGGTCTATGGCTACACCTTC. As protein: CASSPEVGERVYGYTF.

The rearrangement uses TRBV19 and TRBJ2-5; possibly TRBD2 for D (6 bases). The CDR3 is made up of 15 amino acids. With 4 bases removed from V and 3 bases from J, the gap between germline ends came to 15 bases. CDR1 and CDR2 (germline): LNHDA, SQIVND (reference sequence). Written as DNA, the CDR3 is TGTGCCAGTAGTACTTGGCAGTCGGGGGAAGAGACCCAGTACTTC. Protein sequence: CASSTWQSGEETQYF.

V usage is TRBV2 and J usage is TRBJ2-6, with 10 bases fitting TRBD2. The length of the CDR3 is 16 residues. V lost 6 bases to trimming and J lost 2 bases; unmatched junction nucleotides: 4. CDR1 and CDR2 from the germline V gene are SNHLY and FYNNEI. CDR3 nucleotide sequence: TGTGCCAGCAGCGGACTAGCGGTCGCTGGGGCCAACGTCCTGACTTTC. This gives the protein CASSGLAVAGANVLTF.

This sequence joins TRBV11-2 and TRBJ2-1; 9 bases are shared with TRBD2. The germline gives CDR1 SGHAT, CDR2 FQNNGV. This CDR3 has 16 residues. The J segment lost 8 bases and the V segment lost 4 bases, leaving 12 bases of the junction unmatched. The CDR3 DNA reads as TGTGCCAGCAGCTGGGTCGCTAGCGGGATAAGGGATGAGCAGTTCTTC. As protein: CASSWVASGIRDEQFF.

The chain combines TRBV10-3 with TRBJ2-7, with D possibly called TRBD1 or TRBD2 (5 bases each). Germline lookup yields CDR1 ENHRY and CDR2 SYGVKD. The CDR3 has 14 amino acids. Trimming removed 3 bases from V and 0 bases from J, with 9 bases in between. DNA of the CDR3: TGTGCCATCAGTGATAGAGGGGACTCCTACGAGCAGTACTTC. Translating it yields CAISDRGDSYEQYF.

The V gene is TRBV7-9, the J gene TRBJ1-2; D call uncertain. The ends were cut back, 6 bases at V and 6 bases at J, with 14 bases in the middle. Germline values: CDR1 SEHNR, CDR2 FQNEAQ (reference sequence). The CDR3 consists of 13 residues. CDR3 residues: CASRMGNGDGYTF. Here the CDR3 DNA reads TGTGCCAGCAGAATGGGAAACGGGGATGGCTACACCTTC.

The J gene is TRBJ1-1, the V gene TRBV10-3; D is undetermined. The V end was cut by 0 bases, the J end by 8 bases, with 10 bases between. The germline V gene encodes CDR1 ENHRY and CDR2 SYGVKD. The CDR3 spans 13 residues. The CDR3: CAISESSRGEAFF. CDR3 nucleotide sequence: TGTGCCATCAGTGAGTCGAGCCGGGGAGAAGCTTTCTTT.

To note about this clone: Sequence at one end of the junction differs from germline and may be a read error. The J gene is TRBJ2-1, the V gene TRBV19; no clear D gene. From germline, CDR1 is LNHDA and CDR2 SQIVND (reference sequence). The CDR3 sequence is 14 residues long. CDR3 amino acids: CASSLETGNVEQFF. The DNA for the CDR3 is TGTGCCAGTAGTTTAGAGACGGGTAATGTTGAGCAGTTCTTC.

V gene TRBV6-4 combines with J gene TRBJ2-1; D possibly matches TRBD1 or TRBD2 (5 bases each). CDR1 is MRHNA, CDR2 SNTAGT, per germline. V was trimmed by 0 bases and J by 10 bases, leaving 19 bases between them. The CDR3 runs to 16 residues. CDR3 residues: CASSDSALGESQEQFF. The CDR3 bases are TGTGCCAGCAGTGACTCCGCTTTGGGGGAGAGTCAGGAGCAGTTCTTC.

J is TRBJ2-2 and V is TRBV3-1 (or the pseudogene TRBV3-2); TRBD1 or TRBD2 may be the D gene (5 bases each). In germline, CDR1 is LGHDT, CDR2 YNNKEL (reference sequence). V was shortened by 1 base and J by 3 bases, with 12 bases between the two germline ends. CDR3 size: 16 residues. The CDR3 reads CASSQAPGRYTGELFF. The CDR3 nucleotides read TGTGCCAGCAGCCAAGCACCGGGACGCTACACCGGGGAGCTGTTTTTT.

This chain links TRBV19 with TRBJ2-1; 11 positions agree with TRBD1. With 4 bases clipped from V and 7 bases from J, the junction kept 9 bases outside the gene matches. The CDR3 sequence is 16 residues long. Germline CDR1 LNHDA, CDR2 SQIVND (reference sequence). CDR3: CASSNPGQGAANEQFF. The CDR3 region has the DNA TGTGCCAGTAGTAACCCCGGACAGGGGGCGGCGAATGAGCAGTTCTTC.

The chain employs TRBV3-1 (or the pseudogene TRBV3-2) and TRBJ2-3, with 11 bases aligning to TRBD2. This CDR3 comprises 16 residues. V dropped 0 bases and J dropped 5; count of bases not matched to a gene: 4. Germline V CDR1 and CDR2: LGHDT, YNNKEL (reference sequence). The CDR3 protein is CASSQDRLAGGDTQYF. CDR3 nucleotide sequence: TGTGCCAGCAGCCAAGATAGGCTAGCGGGGGGAGATACGCAGTATTTT.

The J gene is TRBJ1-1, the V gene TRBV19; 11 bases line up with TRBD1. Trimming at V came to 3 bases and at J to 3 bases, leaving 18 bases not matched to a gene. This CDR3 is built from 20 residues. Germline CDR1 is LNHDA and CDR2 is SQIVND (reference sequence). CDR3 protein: CASSMRDRGSILGAHTEAFF. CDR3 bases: TGTGCCAGTAGTATGCGGGACAGGGGGTCGATTTTAGGTGCGCACACTGAAGCTTTCTTT.

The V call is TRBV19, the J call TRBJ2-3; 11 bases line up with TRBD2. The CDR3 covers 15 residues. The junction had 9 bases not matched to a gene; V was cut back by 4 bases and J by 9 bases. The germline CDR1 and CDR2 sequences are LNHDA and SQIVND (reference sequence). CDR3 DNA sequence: TGTGCCAGTAGTAAGCCGACTAGCGGGATTGTGACGCAGTATTTT. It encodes CASSKPTSGIVTQYF. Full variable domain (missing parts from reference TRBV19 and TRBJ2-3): DGGITQSPKYLFRKEGQNVTLSCEQNLNHDAMYWYRQDPGQGLRLIYYSQIVNDFQKGDIAEGYSVSREKKESFPLTVTSAQKNPTAFYLCASSKPTSGIVTQYFGPGTRLTVL.

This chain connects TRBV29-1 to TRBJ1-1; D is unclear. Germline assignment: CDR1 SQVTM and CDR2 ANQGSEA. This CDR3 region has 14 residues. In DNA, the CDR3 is TGCACTACCCTGAATGAGCTAACGAACACTGAAGCTTTCTTT. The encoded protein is CTTLNELTNTEAFF.

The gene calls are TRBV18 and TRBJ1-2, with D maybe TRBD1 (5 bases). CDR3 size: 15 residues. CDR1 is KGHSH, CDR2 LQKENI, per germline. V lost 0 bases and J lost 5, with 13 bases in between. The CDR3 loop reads CASSPPKGRDYGYTF. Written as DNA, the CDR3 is TGTGCCAGCTCACCACCGAAAGGCAGGGATTATGGCTACACCTTC.

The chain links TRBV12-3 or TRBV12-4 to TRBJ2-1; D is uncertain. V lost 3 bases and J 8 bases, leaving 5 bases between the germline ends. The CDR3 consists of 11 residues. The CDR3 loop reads CASSLGYEQFF. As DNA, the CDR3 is TGTGCCAGCAGTTTGGGGTATGAGCAGTTCTTC.

The CDR3 reads CASSESVGTGAPYGYTF. The CDR3 nucleotides are TGCGCCAGCAGTGAGTCTGTAGGGACAGGGGCTCCATACGGCTACACCTTC. This chain links TRBV10-1 with TRBJ1-2; 10 positions agree with TRBD1. V shed 0 bases, J shed 8 bases, and the junction held 12 bases outside the gene matches. The CDR3 runs to 17 residues. Germline values: CDR1 WNHNN, CDR2 SYGVQD (reference sequence).

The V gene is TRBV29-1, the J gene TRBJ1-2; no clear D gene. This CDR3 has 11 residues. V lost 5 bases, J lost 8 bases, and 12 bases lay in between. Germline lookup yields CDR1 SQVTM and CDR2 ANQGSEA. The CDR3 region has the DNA TGCAGCGTTTCATGGCCGGGCGGCTACACCTTC. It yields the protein CSVSWPGGYTF.